The clone carrying this T cell receptor beta chain was seen a few times. Its antigen is unidentified. The junction does not match germline at one end; this may be a read error. Unfractionated whole blood served as the source for total RNA extraction. The data originate from a study of human T cells and chemical hapten exposure. Study-wide background: The variation in per-sample TCR yields arose mainly from small differences in pooled library volumes. Whole-study results and caveats: No alteration of TCRs above 1 in 1000 frequency was seen with DPC sensitization.

During construction of the library, unique molecular identifiers were attached to individual cDNA molecules for quantitative, reproducible TCR counting. Original data processing: 95,638 TCRs per sample was the median, with a range of roughly 23,224 to 750,000. TCRdb reprocessed the 5' RACE reads via MiXCR and lists one record per CDR3 protein. These V and J calls are TCRdb output, not the study's own analysis. The sample lists tens of thousands of distinct CDR3 sequences; about a sixth were seen once. The CDR3 sequence is 15 residues long. The germline V gene encodes CDR1 SGHTA and CDR2 FQGNSA. The chain carries TRBV7-2 and TRBJ2-3, with 12 nucleotides matching TRBD2. This TCR derives from a female donor in good health. This CDR3 is CASSLAGGPGYTQYF. CDR3 nucleotides: TGTGCCAGCAGCCTAGCGGGAGGGCCGGGATATACGCAGTATTTT.